Listed below are T cell receptor beta chains from one sample, sequenced in a study of spatial heterogeneity in lung cancer. TCRdb fed the 5' RACE reads into MiXCR, producing one record per CDR3 protein. Here the sample spans roughly 39,000 distinct CDR3 sequences, 6.5% to 7% being singletons. Sequenced here: PBMCs, sampled at surgery. The receptors shown here come from a female donor with early-stage non-small cell lung cancer. Both conserved end residues are part of each CDR3. The D gene is left open where the match is weak. Size values are once, few and many counts, or a class for expanded clones, and some rows have none.

cdr3_aa: CASSKGDRVNQPQHF
cdr3_nt: TGTGCCAGCAGCAAAGGGGACAGGGTCAATCAGCCCCAGCATTTT
j_call: TRBJ1-5
d_call: TRBD1
v_call: TRBV12-3/TRBV12-4
clone_size: -

cdr3_aa: CASSLRPSSYNEQFF
cdr3_nt: TGTGCCAGCAGCTTAAGACCGAGCTCCTACAATGAGCAGTTCTTC
j_call: TRBJ2-1
d_call: -
v_call: TRBV7-3
clone_size: few

cdr3_aa: CSAEDRGFTYGYTF
cdr3_nt: TGCAGTGCAGAGGACAGGGGCTTTACCTATGGCTACACCTTC
j_call: TRBJ1-2
d_call: TRBD1
v_call: TRBV20-1
clone_size: -

cdr3_aa: CASSLRLAYDTQYF
cdr3_nt: TGTGCCAGCAGTTTAAGGCTAGCGTATGATACGCAGTATTTT
j_call: TRBJ2-3
d_call: -
v_call: TRBV27
clone_size: few

cdr3_aa: CASSIGTATGEKLFF
cdr3_nt: TGTGCCAGCAGCATAGGGACAGCAACAGGAGAAAAACTGTTTTTT
j_call: TRBJ1-4
d_call: TRBD1
v_call: TRBV27
clone_size: many

cdr3_aa: CASSLSPGTRTEAFF
cdr3_nt: TGTGCCAGCAGCTTATCCCCCGGAACGAGGACTGAAGCTTTCTTT
j_call: TRBJ1-1
d_call: -
v_call: TRBV7-2
clone_size: many

cdr3_aa: CASSPGRLGGTGELFF
cdr3_nt: TGCGCCAGCAGCCCCGGACGGCTCGGGGGCACCGGGGAGCTGTTTTTT
j_call: TRBJ2-2
d_call: -
v_call: TRBV4-3
clone_size: -

cdr3_aa: CASSLGQGYSPLHF
cdr3_nt: TGCGCCAGCAGTCTGGGACAGGGGTATTCACCCCTCCACTTT
j_call: TRBJ1-6
d_call: TRBD1
v_call: TRBV4-1
clone_size: many

cdr3_aa: CASSLDSGGKGYTF
cdr3_nt: TGCGCCAGCAGCTTGGATTCAGGGGGTAAAGGCTACACCTTC
j_call: TRBJ1-2
d_call: TRBD1
v_call: TRBV5-1
clone_size: many

cdr3_aa: CATSDLGGQSTDTQYF
cdr3_nt: TGTGCCACCAGTGATTTGGGGGGGCAATCCACAGATACGCAGTATTTT
j_call: TRBJ2-3
d_call: -
v_call: TRBV24-1
clone_size: few

cdr3_aa: CASSQDPGQGAQNEQFF
cdr3_nt: TGCGCCAGCAGCCAAGATCCAGGACAGGGGGCGCAAAATGAGCAGTTCTTC
j_call: TRBJ2-1
d_call: TRBD1
v_call: TRBV4-1
clone_size: many

cdr3_aa: CASSPGTANQPQHF
cdr3_nt: TGTGCCAGCAGCCCAGGGACAGCTAATCAGCCCCAGCATTTT
j_call: TRBJ1-5
d_call: TRBD1
v_call: TRBV7-9
clone_size: -

cdr3_aa: CASSSSQRREAFF
cdr3_nt: TGTGCCAGCAGCTCGTCACAGCGGAGGGAAGCTTTCTTT
j_call: TRBJ1-1
d_call: -
v_call: TRBV7-8
clone_size: many

cdr3_aa: CSARVSGPDTQYF
cdr3_nt: TGCAGTGCTAGAGTCTCCGGGCCCGATACGCAGTATTTT
j_call: TRBJ2-3
d_call: -
v_call: TRBV20-1
clone_size: -

cdr3_aa: CASSGDSYSNQPQHF
cdr3_nt: TGTGCCAGCAGCGGGGACAGTTATAGCAATCAGCCCCAGCATTTT
j_call: TRBJ1-5
d_call: TRBD1
v_call: TRBV7-2
clone_size: -

cdr3_aa: CASGPRTPSTDTQYF
cdr3_nt: TGTGCCAGCGGTCCCAGGACTCCTAGCACAGATACGCAGTATTTT
j_call: TRBJ2-3
d_call: -
v_call: TRBV5-8
clone_size: -

cdr3_aa: CASSLFADNTEAFF
cdr3_nt: TGTGCCAGCAGCTTATTCGCCGATAACACTGAAGCTTTCTTT
j_call: TRBJ1-1
d_call: -
v_call: TRBV7-9
clone_size: -

cdr3_aa: CASSPTRDREYGGYTF
cdr3_nt: TGTGCCAGCTCACCTACCCGGGACAGGGAGTATGGCGGCTACACCTTC
j_call: TRBJ1-2
d_call: TRBD1
v_call: TRBV18
clone_size: -

cdr3_aa: CASSLEGSRTGELFF
cdr3_nt: TGCGCCAGCAGCTTGGAGGGCTCTCGAACCGGGGAGCTGTTTTTT
j_call: TRBJ2-2
d_call: -
v_call: TRBV5-1
clone_size: many

cdr3_aa: CASSVSALCNEQFF
cdr3_nt: TGTGCCAGCAGCGTGTCCGCACTCTGCAATGAGCAGTTCTTC
j_call: TRBJ2-1
d_call: -
v_call: TRBV7-9
clone_size: -

cdr3_aa: CSAPGTKHTGELFF
cdr3_nt: TGCAGTGCCCCCGGGACTAAACACACCGGGGAGCTGTTTTTT
j_call: TRBJ2-2
d_call: TRBD2
v_call: TRBV20-1
clone_size: few

cdr3_aa: CASSLIGNSPLHF
cdr3_nt: TGTGCCAGCAGTTTAATAGGAAATTCACCCCTCCACTTT
j_call: TRBJ1-6
d_call: -
v_call: TRBV28
clone_size: -

cdr3_aa: CASSLVLNTIYF
cdr3_nt: TGTGCCAGCAGCTTAGTTCTGAACACCATATATTTT
j_call: TRBJ1-3
d_call: -
v_call: TRBV7-9
clone_size: few

cdr3_aa: CASSLVKGREAFF
cdr3_nt: TGTGCCAGCAGCTTAGTCAAGGGACGTGAAGCTTTCTTT
j_call: TRBJ1-1
d_call: -
v_call: TRBV7-6
clone_size: few

cdr3_aa: CASSLAGGAGNTIYF
cdr3_nt: TGTGCCAGCAGTCTCGCTGGGGGCGCCGGAAACACCATATATTTT
j_call: TRBJ1-3
d_call: -
v_call: TRBV6-2/TRBV6-3
clone_size: few

cdr3_aa: CASSLTVPSTNEKLFF
cdr3_nt: TGTGCCAGCAGCTTGACGGTACCGTCAACTAATGAAAAACTGTTTTTT
j_call: TRBJ1-4
d_call: -
v_call: TRBV11-2
clone_size: few

cdr3_aa: CASSLFGGASNEQFF
cdr3_nt: TGTGCCAGCAGCCTCTTCGGGGGGGCCTCGAATGAGCAGTTCTTC
j_call: TRBJ2-1
d_call: TRBD2
v_call: TRBV3-1
clone_size: -

cdr3_aa: CASSARQGWNTGELFF
cdr3_nt: TGTGCCAGCAGTGCCAGACAGGGTTGGAACACCGGGGAGCTGTTTTTT
j_call: TRBJ2-2
d_call: TRBD1
v_call: TRBV2
clone_size: many

cdr3_aa: CASGSTSGIADTQYF
cdr3_nt: TGTGCCAGCGGGTCCACTAGCGGGATCGCAGATACGCAGTATTTT
j_call: TRBJ2-3
d_call: TRBD2
v_call: TRBV2
clone_size: many

cdr3_aa: CASSQGRDTQYF
cdr3_nt: TGCGCCAGCAGCCAAGGGCGAGATACGCAGTATTTT
j_call: TRBJ2-3
d_call: -
v_call: TRBV4-1
clone_size: many

cdr3_aa: CATSRDFTDTQYF
cdr3_nt: TGTGCCACCAGCAGGGACTTCACAGATACGCAGTATTTT
j_call: TRBJ2-3
d_call: -
v_call: TRBV15
clone_size: many

cdr3_aa: CASSRGIDEQYF
cdr3_nt: TGTGCCAGCAGCCGAGGGATCGACGAGCAGTACTTC
j_call: TRBJ2-7
d_call: -
v_call: TRBV3-1
clone_size: -

cdr3_aa: CATSAPVNTEAFF
cdr3_nt: TGTGCCACCTCGGCCCCCGTGAACACTGAAGCTTTCTTT
j_call: TRBJ1-1
d_call: -
v_call: TRBV10-3
clone_size: many

cdr3_aa: CASSFELTGNTDTQYF
cdr3_nt: TGTGCCAGCAGCTTTGAATTAACTGGAAACACAGATACGCAGTATTTT
j_call: TRBJ2-3
d_call: -
v_call: TRBV7-2
clone_size: many

cdr3_aa: CASSLAGGHNEQFF
cdr3_nt: TGTGCCAGCAGTTTGGCCGGTGGCCACAATGAGCAGTTCTTC
j_call: TRBJ2-1
d_call: -
v_call: TRBV12-3/TRBV12-4
clone_size: many

cdr3_aa: CASSSQVMNTEAFF
cdr3_nt: TGTGCCAGCAGCTCGCAGGTTATGAACACTGAAGCTTTCTTT
j_call: TRBJ1-1
d_call: -
v_call: TRBV7-2
clone_size: -

cdr3_aa: CAARDREGTGELFF
cdr3_nt: TGTGCCGCCCGGGACAGGGAAGGCACCGGGGAGCTGTTTTTT
j_call: TRBJ2-2
d_call: TRBD1
v_call: TRBV5-4
clone_size: many

cdr3_aa: CSASWDRGLGEQYF
cdr3_nt: TGCAGTGCTAGTTGGGACAGGGGGCTTGGTGAGCAGTACTTC
j_call: TRBJ2-7
d_call: TRBD1
v_call: TRBV20-1
clone_size: many

cdr3_aa: CASSPPGPRNKKADTQYF
cdr3_nt: TGTGCCAGCAGTCCCCCGGGACCGCGAAACAAAAAGGCAGATACGCAGTATTTT
j_call: TRBJ2-3
d_call: -
v_call: TRBV12-3/TRBV12-4
clone_size: -

cdr3_aa: CASSIPGQGAWSPLHF
cdr3_nt: TGTGCCAGCAGTATTCCCGGACAGGGGGCATGGTCACCCCTCCACTTT
j_call: TRBJ1-6
d_call: TRBD1
v_call: TRBV28
clone_size: few

cdr3_aa: CASSPRGGTSGFDTQYF
cdr3_nt: TGCGCCAGCAGCCCCCGGGGTGGGACTAGCGGGTTTGATACGCAGTATTTT
j_call: TRBJ2-3
d_call: TRBD2
v_call: TRBV4-1
clone_size: many

cdr3_aa: CSATSGASYNSPLHF
cdr3_nt: TGCAGTGCTACGTCAGGGGCCTCCTATAATTCACCCCTCCACTTT
j_call: TRBJ1-6
d_call: -
v_call: TRBV20-1
clone_size: -

cdr3_aa: CASSLEGGPLAKNIQYF
cdr3_nt: TGCGCCAGCAGCTTGGAGGGAGGCCCATTAGCCAAAAACATTCAGTACTTC
j_call: TRBJ2-4
d_call: -
v_call: TRBV5-1
clone_size: -

cdr3_aa: CASSLKGQQFYNEQFF
cdr3_nt: TGTGCCAGCAGCTTAAAGGGACAGCAGTTCTACAATGAGCAGTTCTTC
j_call: TRBJ2-1
d_call: TRBD1
v_call: TRBV5-6
clone_size: -